The 14 T cell receptor beta chains below were found in one sample sequenced in a study of blood T cell repertoires in COVID-19. TCRdb's copy holds only in-frame clones and misses some; the assay was immunoSEQ multiplex PCR. The table records around 99,000 clones, 85% to 90% of them present only once. The source material was peripheral blood. Receptor source: a human donor in a cohort sampled during active COVID-19.

The genes are TRBV5-6 and TRBJ2-7; TRBD2 matches at 8 bases. Germline V lookup: CDR1 SGHDT, CDR2 YYEEEE. Trimming took 4 bases from V and 3 from J; bases not matched to a gene: 6. The CDR3 sequence is 14 residues long. CDR3 coding DNA: TGTGCCAGCAGCGCCGGGGGGGTAGGCTACGAGCAGTACTTC. Translation gives CASSAGGVGYEQYF.

This clone was observed a handful of times. The rearrangement links TRBV6-5 to TRBJ2-3; TRBD1 aligns across 8 bases. V dropped 6 bases and J dropped 2; count of bases not matched to a gene: 7. This CDR3 contains 15 residues. The germline V gene encodes CDR1 MNHEY and CDR2 SVGAGI. The CDR3 protein is CASSPRTGFTDTQYF. As DNA, the CDR3 is TGTGCCAGCAGCCCCCGGACAGGGTTCACAGATACGCAGTATTTT.

The rearrangement joins TRBV18 to TRBJ1-2; the D gene is possibly TRBD1 (5 bases). The CDR3 is made up of 16 amino acids. The germline V gene encodes CDR1 KGHSH and CDR2 LQKENI. V was pared by 6 bases and J by 5 bases, with 22 bases between. In DNA, the CDR3 is TGTGCCAGCTCTCCGATACTCGGACACACGTTGTATGGCTACACCTTC. It encodes CASSPILGHTLYGYTF.

The chain has TRBV19 and TRBJ2-5, with 7 bases aligning to TRBD1. V dropped 5 bases and J dropped 4; count of bases not matched to a gene: 7. Germline V gene sequence: CDR1 LNHDA, CDR2 SQIVND (reference sequence). This CDR3 is 14 amino acids long. The CDR3 reads CASSRRPGGETQYF. The CDR3, as DNA: TGTGCCAGTAGTCGGCGGCCAGGGGGAGAGACCCAGTACTTC.

The chain recombines TRBV9 with TRBJ1-6; tentative D call: TRBD1 (5 bases). Germline V gives CDR1 SGDLS, CDR2 YYNGEE. This CDR3 spans 15 amino acids. V was clipped by 0 bases and J by 7 bases, with 11 bases between them. The CDR3, as DNA: TGTGCCAGCAGCGTAGGCCAGGGATCAAATTCACCCCTCCACTTT. Its protein product is CASSVGQGSNSPLHF.

V usage is TRBV1 and J usage is TRBJ2-1; no check of the table's D call, TRBD2, against the DNA was made. TRBV1 is shown as a pseudogene. There are 16 residues in the CDR3. CDR3 in amino acids: CTSRGPLAGGPHEQFF. The CDR3 coding sequence is TGCACCAGCAGGGGGCCACTAGCGGGGGGGCCCCATGAGCAGTTCTTC.

By its share, this clone is medium-sized. This CDR3 is CASRTGPYEQYF. The CDR3, as DNA: TGTGCCAGCAGGACAGGCCCCTACGAGCAGTACTTC. This rearrangement joins TRBV12-3 or TRBV12-4 to TRBJ2-7; maybe TRBD1 (6 bases). Trimming cost V 6 bases and J 2 bases, with 8 bases left between them. This CDR3 is 12 amino acids long.

V usage is TRBV7-6 and J usage is TRBJ1-2, with TRBD1 identical over 7 bases. The V and J ends lost 4 bases and 2 bases, in that order; junction bases with no gene match: 7. The CDR3 runs 15 residues. Germline V lookup: CDR1 SGHVS, CDR2 FNYEAQ. CDR3 bases: TGTGCCAGCAGCTCAGGACAGGCTACAAACTATGGCTACACCTTC. Translating gives CASSSGQATNYGYTF.

Only one count was recorded for this clone. The rearrangement joins TRBV5-8 to TRBJ1-5; D perhaps matches TRBD1 (5 bases). Between the trimmed V and J ends, which lost 2 bases and 5 bases, there was a span of 17 bases. The CDR3 has 16 amino acids. Germline values: CDR1 SGHTS, CDR2 YDEGEE. CDR3 sequence (DNA): TGTGCCAGCAGCTTCTCCAGGGTTGACTTTTATCAGCCCCAGCATTTT. Protein sequence: CASSFSRVDFYQPQHF.

Only one count was recorded for this clone. The chain joins TRBV19 to TRBJ2-7; 9 nucleotides match TRBD1. V was clipped by 6 bases and J by 6 bases; unmatched bases: 12. Germline loops: CDR1 LNHDA, CDR2 SQIVND (reference sequence). CDR3 length: 15 residues. CDR3 residues: CASSLGQGKYGEQYF. The CDR3 nucleotides read TGTGCCAGTAGCCTAGGACAGGGGAAATACGGCGAGCAGTACTTC.

This chain connects TRBV25-1 to TRBJ1-1; 7 nucleotides agree with TRBD1. Germline CDR1 and CDR2: MGHDK and SYGVNS. This CDR3 is built from 16 residues. J was trimmed by 2 bases and V by 0 bases; bases with no gene match: 6. DNA for the CDR3: TGTGCCAGCAGTGAATACCCAGGGGGGACAAACACTGAAGCTTTCTTT. The encoded protein is CASSEYPGGTNTEAFF.

The CDR3 sequence is CASSPSGLSNEQFF. Here the CDR3 DNA reads TGTGCCAGCAGCCCTAGCGGACTATCGAATGAGCAGTTCTTC. The chain joins TRBV27 to TRBJ2-1; 7 bases align to TRBD2. The CDR3 runs to 14 residues. J was trimmed by 7 bases and V by 6 bases; bases with no gene match: 9. Germline CDR1 reads MNHEY; CDR2 reads SMNVEV (reference sequence).

The rearrangement joins TRBV19 to TRBJ1-3; a possible D gene is TRBD1 (6 bases). This CDR3 contains 17 residues. The germline CDR1 and CDR2 sequences are LNHDA and SQIVND (reference sequence). V shed 3 bases and J shed 0 bases, with 15 bases lying between them. The CDR3 DNA is TGTGCCAGTAGTATTTATGGACAGCCTCGCTCTGGAAACACCATATATTTT. Translated: CASSIYGQPRSGNTIYF.

The rearrangement links TRBV6-5 to TRBJ2-4; 8 bases agree with TRBD2. V was pared by 6 bases and J by 4 bases, with 5 bases of the junction left unmatched. Germline CDR1 reads MNHEY; CDR2 reads SVGAGI. CDR3 length: 14 residues. The CDR3 coding sequence is TGTGCCAGCAGGACGGGGGGGAGGAAAAACATTCAGTACTTC. This sequence encodes CASRTGGRKNIQYF.